These T cell receptor beta chains were read from a single sample in a study of shared clonotypes between healthy human individuals. Some clones are missing from TCRdb's copy, which holds only in-frame ones; the method was immunoSEQ multiplex PCR. The table records millions of clones, 93% of them present only once. The sequenced sample was naive CD8+ T cells from PBMCs. These TCRs come from a man between 18 and 29 years old in good health. Some clones in this sample may be carry-over from other donors' samples. The CDR3 runs from the conserved cysteine through the conserved F or W. Each record gives: V gene, CDR3 length, CDR3 protein.

v_call: TRBV30
cdr3_length: 11
cdr3_aa: CAWSMGTEAFF

v_call: TRBV9
cdr3_length: 17
cdr3_aa: CASSTQIAGGATDTQYF

v_call: TRBV6-1
cdr3_length: 15
cdr3_aa: CASSPRVNSNQPQHF

v_call: TRBV28
cdr3_length: 15
cdr3_aa: CASSLNGGANYGYTF

v_call: TRBV21-1
cdr3_length: 12
cdr3_aa: CASTRGNTEAFF

v_call: TRBV30
cdr3_length: 13
cdr3_aa: CAWNGENTYEQYF

v_call: TRBV9
cdr3_length: 19
cdr3_aa: CASSVGVPSGRAPTNEQFF

v_call: TRBV9
cdr3_length: 15
cdr3_aa: CASSDLAGGTGELFF

v_call: TRBV14
cdr3_length: 12
cdr3_aa: CASSQVPYEQYF

v_call: TRBV30
cdr3_length: 13
cdr3_aa: CASQGAYNSPLHF

v_call: TRBV27
cdr3_length: 15
cdr3_aa: CASSIGTGVRGEQYF

v_call: TRBV15
cdr3_length: 13
cdr3_aa: CATSRAATDTQYF

v_call: TRBV6-6
cdr3_length: 15
cdr3_aa: CASIGASGQQETQYF

v_call: TRBV15
cdr3_length: 14
cdr3_aa: CATSTIEGARGYTF

v_call: TRBV23-1
cdr3_length: 16
cdr3_aa: CASTRTSGSDRREQYF

v_call: TRBV9
cdr3_length: 16
cdr3_aa: CASSVVGSGRAAEQFF

v_call: TRBV29-1
cdr3_length: 13
cdr3_aa: CSVVPRGGTEAFF

v_call: TRBV28
cdr3_length: 17
cdr3_aa: CASSGISTLAVPSSYTF

v_call: TRBV28
cdr3_length: 13
cdr3_aa: CASGRTDYYGYTF

v_call: TRBV5-4
cdr3_length: 17
cdr3_aa: CASSFGLAGGFQETQYF

v_call: TRBV27
cdr3_length: 14
cdr3_aa: CASSPVDASYEQYF

v_call: TRBV19
cdr3_length: 16
cdr3_aa: CASSPRTSGSTGELFF

v_call: TRBV5-1
cdr3_length: 18
cdr3_aa: CASLGTSGTPPNTGELFF

v_call: TRBV28
cdr3_length: 13
cdr3_aa: CASRGQGIYEQYF

v_call: TRBV2
cdr3_length: 14
cdr3_aa: CASRDGVGNQPQHF

v_call: TRBV4-1
cdr3_length: 11
cdr3_aa: CASGGTGELFF

v_call: TRBV27
cdr3_length: 15
cdr3_aa: CASSLWARTAYEQYF

v_call: TRBV19
cdr3_length: 15
cdr3_aa: CASSYTGAEAYEQYF

v_call: TRBV28
cdr3_length: 13
cdr3_aa: CASSLWGNYGYTF

v_call: TRBV27
cdr3_length: 16
cdr3_aa: CASSLLQGSSYNEQFF

v_call: TRBV28
cdr3_length: 17
cdr3_aa: CASSFTQGLSSTDTQYF

v_call: TRBV2
cdr3_length: 15
cdr3_aa: CASSEGPWTALEQYF

v_call: TRBV7-9
cdr3_length: 13
cdr3_aa: CAGEGGNNYGYTF

v_call: TRBV5-1
cdr3_length: 17
cdr3_aa: CASSSLGQGRADTEAFF

v_call: TRBV4-2
cdr3_length: 17
cdr3_aa: CASSQDGSLVAGQPQHF

v_call: TRBV15
cdr3_length: 16
cdr3_aa: CATSLPGRGNTYEQYF

v_call: TRBV7-9
cdr3_length: 17
cdr3_aa: CASSLAIGQGVQETQYF

v_call: TRBV11-2
cdr3_length: 15
cdr3_aa: CASSPRLAGGETQYF

v_call: TRBV4-2
cdr3_length: 16
cdr3_aa: CASSQDKRDWSLGYTF

v_call: TRBV5-6
cdr3_length: 14
cdr3_aa: CASSLGTGVETQYF

v_call: TRBV9
cdr3_length: 15
cdr3_aa: CASSVSGKSSYEQYF

v_call: TRBV27
cdr3_length: 16
cdr3_aa: CASSSLPTGRYNEQFF

v_call: TRBV5-8
cdr3_length: 15
cdr3_aa: CASSPGHPNTGELFF

v_call: TRBV13
cdr3_length: 15
cdr3_aa: CASSSGTRGSHEQFF

v_call: TRBV5-8
cdr3_length: 13
cdr3_aa: CASSWVGNQPQHF

v_call: TRBV10-3
cdr3_length: 16
cdr3_aa: CAISEGTDASTDTQYF

v_call: TRBV4-2
cdr3_length: 16
cdr3_aa: CASSHVTSGPYNEQFF

v_call: TRBV19
cdr3_length: 15
cdr3_aa: CASRSTDRGNTEAFF

v_call: TRBV7-9
cdr3_length: 15
cdr3_aa: CASSPRGTEGNTIYF

v_call: TRBV27
cdr3_length: 13
cdr3_aa: CASSIRVGQPQHF

v_call: TRBV7-9
cdr3_length: 17
cdr3_aa: CASSLPGTGPFRGEQYF

v_call: TRBV27
cdr3_length: 14
cdr3_aa: CASSSLTVSYEQYF

v_call: TRBV4-1
cdr3_length: 14
cdr3_aa: CAGGLAPNTGELFF

v_call: TRBV1
cdr3_length: 18
cdr3_aa: CTSSQADRGRGESYKQYF

v_call: TRBV5-1
cdr3_length: 18
cdr3_aa: CASSLALAGGPDNNEQFF